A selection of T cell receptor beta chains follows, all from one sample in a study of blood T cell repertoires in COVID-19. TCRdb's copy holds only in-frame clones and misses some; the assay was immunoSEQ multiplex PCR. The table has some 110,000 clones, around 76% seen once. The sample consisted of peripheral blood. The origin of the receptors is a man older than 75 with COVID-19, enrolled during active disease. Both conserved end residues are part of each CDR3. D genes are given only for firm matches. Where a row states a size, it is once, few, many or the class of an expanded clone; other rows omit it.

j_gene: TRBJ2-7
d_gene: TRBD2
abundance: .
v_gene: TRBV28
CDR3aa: CASSSSGNVYEQYF
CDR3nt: TGTGCCAGCAGTTCGAGCGGGAATGTCTACGAGCAGTACTTC

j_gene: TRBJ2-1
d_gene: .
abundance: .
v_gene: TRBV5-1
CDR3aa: CASSLERVGGLGNEQFF
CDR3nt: TGCGCCAGCAGCTTGGAACGGGTGGGTGGCCTAGGCAATGAGCAGTTCTTC

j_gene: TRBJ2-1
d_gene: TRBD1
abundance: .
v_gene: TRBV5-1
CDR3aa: CASSWTGGSNEQFF
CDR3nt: TGCGCCAGCAGCTGGACAGGGGGCTCGAATGAGCAGTTCTTC

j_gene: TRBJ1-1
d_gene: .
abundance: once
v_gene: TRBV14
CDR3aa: CASSLQGVSTEAFF
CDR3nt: TGTGCCAGCAGCCTCCAGGGCGTAAGCACTGAAGCTTTCTTT

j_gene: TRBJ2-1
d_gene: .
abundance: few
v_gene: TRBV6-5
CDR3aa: CASSYNTRGNEQFF
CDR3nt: TGTGCCAGCAGTTACAACACAAGGGGGAATGAGCAGTTCTTC

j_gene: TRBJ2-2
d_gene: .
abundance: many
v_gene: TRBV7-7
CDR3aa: CASRAGENTGELFF
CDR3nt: TGTGCTAGCAGGGCAGGGGAGAACACCGGGGAGCTGTTTTTT

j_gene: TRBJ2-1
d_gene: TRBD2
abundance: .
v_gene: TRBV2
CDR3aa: CASRAGTSGRNEQFF
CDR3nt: TGTGCCAGCAGGGCCGGGACTAGCGGGAGGAATGAGCAGTTCTTC

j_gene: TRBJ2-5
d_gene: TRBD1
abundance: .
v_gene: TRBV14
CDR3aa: CASSHVTGTGGWGETQYF
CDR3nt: TGTGCCAGCAGCCATGTAACCGGGACAGGGGGCTGGGGAGAGACCCAGTACTTC

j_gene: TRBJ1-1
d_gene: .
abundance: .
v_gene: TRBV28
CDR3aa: CASSYGGVSNTEAFF
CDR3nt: TGTGCCAGCAGTTACGGGGGGGTGTCGAACACTGAAGCTTTCTTT

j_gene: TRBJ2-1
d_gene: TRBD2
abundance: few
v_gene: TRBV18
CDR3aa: CASSPGFGQSGTRVANEQFF
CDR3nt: TGTGCCAGCTCACCCGGGTTCGGTCAGTCGGGGACTAGGGTAGCGAATGAGCAGTTCTTC

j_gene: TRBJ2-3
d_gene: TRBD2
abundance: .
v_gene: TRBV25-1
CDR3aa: CASSRTSGRTDTQYF
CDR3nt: TGTGCCAGCAGCCGGACTAGCGGGAGAACAGATACGCAGTATTTT

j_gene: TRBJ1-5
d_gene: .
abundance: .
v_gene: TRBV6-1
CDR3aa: CASSEEGWDQPQHF
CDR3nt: TGTGCCAGCAGTGAGGAGGGGTGGGATCAGCCCCAGCATTTT

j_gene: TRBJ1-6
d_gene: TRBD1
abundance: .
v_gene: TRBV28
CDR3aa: CASSFETGVPSPLHF
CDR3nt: TGTGCCAGCAGTTTCGAGACAGGGGTCCCTTCACCCCTCCACTTT

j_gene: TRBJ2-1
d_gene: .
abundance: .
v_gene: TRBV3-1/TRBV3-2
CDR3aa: CASSPRVLAEVGEQFF
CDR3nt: TGTGCCAGCAGCCCAAGGGTGCTAGCAGAAGTCGGTGAGCAGTTCTTC

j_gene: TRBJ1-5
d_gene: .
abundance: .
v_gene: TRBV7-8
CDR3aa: CASSLMGRFNQPQHF
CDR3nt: TGTGCCAGCAGCTTAATGGGGCGGTTCAATCAGCCCCAGCATTTT

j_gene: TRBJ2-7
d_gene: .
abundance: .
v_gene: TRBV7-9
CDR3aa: CASSFDRSYEQYF
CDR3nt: TGTGCCAGCAGTTTCGACAGGTCCTACGAGCAGTACTTC

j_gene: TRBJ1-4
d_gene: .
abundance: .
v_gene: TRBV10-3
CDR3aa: CAISLEKLFF
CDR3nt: TGTGCCATCAGTCTTGAAAAACTGTTTTTT

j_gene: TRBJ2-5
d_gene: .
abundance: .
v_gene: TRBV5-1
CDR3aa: CASSEDRQETQYF
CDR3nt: TGCGCCAGCAGCGAGGACAGACAAGAGACCCAGTACTTC

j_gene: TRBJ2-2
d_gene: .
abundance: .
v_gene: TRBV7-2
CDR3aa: CASSLAGPTGELFF
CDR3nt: TGTGCCAGCAGCTTAGCGGGCCCCACCGGGGAGCTGTTTTTT

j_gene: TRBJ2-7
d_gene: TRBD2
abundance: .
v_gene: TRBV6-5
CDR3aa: CASSRTSGFTYEQYF
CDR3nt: TGTGCCAGCAGTAGGACTAGCGGGTTTACCTACGAGCAGTACTTC

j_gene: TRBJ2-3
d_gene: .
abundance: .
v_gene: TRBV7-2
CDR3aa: CASSSQITDTQYF
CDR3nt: TGTGCCAGCAGCTCCCAGATCACAGATACGCAGTATTTT

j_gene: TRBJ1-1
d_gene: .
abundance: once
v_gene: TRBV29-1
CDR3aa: CSARQENTEAFF
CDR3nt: TGCAGCGCCCGACAGGAGAACACTGAAGCTTTCTTT

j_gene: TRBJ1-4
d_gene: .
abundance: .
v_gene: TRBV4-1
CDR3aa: CASSTGNTEKLFF
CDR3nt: TGCGCCAGCTCGACAGGAAACACTGAAAAACTGTTTTTT

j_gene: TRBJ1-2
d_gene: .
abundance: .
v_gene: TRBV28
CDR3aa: CASRGVNYGYTF
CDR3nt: TGTGCCAGCAGGGGCGTTAACTATGGCTACACCTTC

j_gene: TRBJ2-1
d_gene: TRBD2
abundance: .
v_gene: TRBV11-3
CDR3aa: CASSLLWLAGDNEQFF
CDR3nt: TGTGCCAGCAGCTTACTCTGGCTAGCGGGGGACAATGAGCAGTTCTTC

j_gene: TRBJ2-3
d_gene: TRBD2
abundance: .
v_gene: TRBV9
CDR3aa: CASSVLAGGTDTQYF
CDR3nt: TGTGCCAGCAGCGTACTAGCGGGAGGGACAGATACGCAGTATTTT

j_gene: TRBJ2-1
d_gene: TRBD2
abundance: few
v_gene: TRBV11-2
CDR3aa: CASSWGEGLGEQFF
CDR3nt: TGTGCCAGCAGCTGGGGGGAGGGCCTAGGTGAGCAGTTCTTC

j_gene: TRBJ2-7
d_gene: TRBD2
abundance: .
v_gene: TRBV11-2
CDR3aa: CASSLDDSAGGTYEQYF
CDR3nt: TGTGCCAGCAGCTTAGATGACTCAGCGGGAGGGACCTACGAGCAGTACTTC

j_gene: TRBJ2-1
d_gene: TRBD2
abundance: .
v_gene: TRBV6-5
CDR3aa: CASFKSREDAGEQFF
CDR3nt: TGTGCCAGCTTTAAGTCTCGGGAGGATGCCGGTGAGCAGTTCTTC

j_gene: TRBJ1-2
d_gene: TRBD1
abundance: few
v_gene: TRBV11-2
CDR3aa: CASSSFRQGADGYTF
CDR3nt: TGTGCCAGCAGCTCCTTCCGACAGGGGGCGGATGGCTACACCTTC

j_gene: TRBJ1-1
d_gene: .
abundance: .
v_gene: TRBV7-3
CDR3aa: CASSPPGATEAFF
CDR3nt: TGTGCCAGCAGCCCCCCAGGGGCCACTGAAGCTTTCTTT

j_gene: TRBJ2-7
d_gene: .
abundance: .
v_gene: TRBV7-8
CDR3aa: CASSLVGRAYEQYF
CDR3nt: TGTGCCAGCAGCTTAGTAGGCAGGGCCTACGAGCAGTACTTC

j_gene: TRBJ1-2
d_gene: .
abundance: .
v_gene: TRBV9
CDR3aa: CASSGRKGLYGYTF
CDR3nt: TGTGCCAGCAGCGGGAGGAAAGGGCTCTATGGCTACACCTTC